What follows are 19 T cell receptor beta chains derived from one specimen sequenced in a study of cytomegalovirus exposure and HLA in healthy donors (dated by TCRdb to the late 2010s). Library generation was performed with the immunoSEQ multiplex PCR assay. The multiplex PCR relied on a mix of 60 forward primers for TCR Vbeta segments and 13 reverse primers for TCR Jbeta segments. TCRdb mirrors the immuneACCESS table, restricted to in-frame sequences. Some clones are absent from its copies; in checked studies, under half trace to an unresolved V gene, and the reason for the others is unknown. In all, the sample holds around 200,000 clones, and around nine tenths of those were seen once. Jointly, the top ten make up around 0.3% of the sample. The sequencing input was PBMCs. All receptors come from a woman aged 25 to 45 in good health and CMV-seronegative.

The chain combines TRBV5-1 with TRBJ1-1; D is uncertain. Germline CDR1 SGHRS, CDR2 YFSETQ. This CDR3 is built from 14 residues. V was shortened by 0 bases and J by 8 bases, with 14 bases between the two germline ends. This CDR3 is CASSLAPTELEAFF. The CDR3 DNA sequence: TGCGCCAGCAGCTTGGCCCCAACAGAGTTGGAAGCTTTCTTT.

This rearrangement joins TRBV7-9 to TRBJ2-7; D gene uncertain. CDR1 SEHNR and CDR2 FQNEAQ come from the germline V gene (reference sequence). This CDR3 region has 14 residues. The V gene lost 4 bases and the J gene lost 2 bases, with 12 bases spanning the gap. The chain's CDR3 is CASSSQTLTYEQYF. CDR3 DNA sequence: TGTGCCAGCAGCTCCCAGACACTCACCTACGAGCAGTACTTC.

The chain combines TRBV25-1 with TRBJ1-4; D might be TRBD1 (5 bases). CDR1 MGHDK and CDR2 SYGVNS come from the germline V gene. This CDR3 contains 13 residues. Trimming pared 9 bases from V and 7 bases from J, leaving 15 bases between. CDR3 in amino acids: CASSGWGREKLFF. CDR3 DNA: TGTGCCAGTTCCGGATGGGGCCGTGAAAAACTGTTTTTT.

This clone was seen only once. The chain combines TRBV7-9 with TRBJ2-5; TRBD1 might be the D (5 bases). CDR3 length equals 15 residues. V was trimmed by 1 base and J by 2 bases, leaving 11 bases between them. CDR1 SEHNR and CDR2 FQNEAQ come from the germline V gene (reference sequence). CDR3 sequence reads: CASSLEGSAQETQYF. Written as DNA, the CDR3 is TGTGCCAGCAGCTTAGAGGGGTCCGCTCAAGAGACCCAGTACTTC. Variable domain in full (rest from reference TRBV7-9 and TRBJ2-5): DTGVSQNPRHKITKRGQNVTFRCDPISEHNRLYWYRQTLGQGPEFLTYFQNEAQLEKSRLLSDRFSAERPKGSFSTLEIQRTEQGDSAMYLCASSLEGSAQETQYFGPGTRLLVL.

The V call is TRBV5-1, the J call TRBJ2-1, with 8 bases lining up with TRBD2. Trimming removed 1 base from V and 2 bases from J; junction bases left unmatched: 2. The CDR3 spans 15 residues. Per the germline V gene, CDR1 is SGHRS and CDR2 is YFSETQ. This chain's CDR3 is CASSLREGTYNEQFF. CDR3 coding DNA: TGCGCCAGCAGCTTGCGGGAGGGAACCTACAATGAGCAGTTCTTC.

Concerning this clone: At the DNA level, this CDR3 is encoded by other sequences in the same sample as well. V and J are TRBV5-1 and TRBJ2-5; 7 nucleotides match TRBD1. J gave up 1 base and V 4 bases, and 4 bases lay outside the gene matches. Germline assignment: CDR1 SGHRS and CDR2 YFSETQ. CDR3 length: 14 residues. Here the CDR3 DNA reads TGCGCCAGCAGCCTACAGGGGATCCAAGAGACCCAGTACTTC. This translates into CASSLQGIQETQYF.

The rearrangement uses TRBV9 and TRBJ2-3; D remains ambiguous. The CDR3 runs 13 residues. The germline V and J ends were trimmed by 3 bases and 2 bases, with 7 bases remaining between them. The germline gives CDR1 SGDLS, CDR2 YYNGEE. The DNA for the CDR3 is TGTGCCAGCAGCGAGCCGTTCACAGATACGCAGTATTTT. It is translated as CASSEPFTDTQYF. Full variable domain (outside the CDR3, taken from reference TRBV9 and TRBJ2-3): DSGVTQTPKHLITATGQRVTLRCSPRSGDLSVYWYQQSLDQGLQFLIQYYNGEERAKGNILERFSAQQFPDLHSELNLSSLELGDSALYFCASSEPFTDTQYFGPGTRLTVL.

This chain links TRBV5-1 with TRBJ2-7; 7 bases map to TRBD1. With 1 base clipped from V and 5 bases from J, the junction kept 12 bases outside the gene matches. The germline V gene encodes CDR1 SGHRS and CDR2 YFSETQ. The CDR3 sequence is 16 residues long. The CDR3 loop is CASSLSKGATDHEQYF. In nucleotides, the CDR3 is TGCGCCAGCAGCTTGTCTAAGGGGGCTACGGACCACGAGCAGTACTTC.

CDR3 protein: CASSQVLTGSNQPQHF. CDR3 sequence (DNA): TGCGCCAGCAGCCAAGTGTTAACAGGAAGCAATCAGCCCCAGCATTTT. The chain employs TRBV4-1 and TRBJ1-5; tentative D call: TRBD1 (5 bases). The length of the CDR3 is 16 residues. Looked up from germline, CDR1 is MGHRA and CDR2 is YSYEKL. V lost 1 base, J lost 1 base, and 11 bases lay in between.

The rearrangement joins TRBV25-1 to TRBJ2-7, with D hard to call. The CDR3 sequence is 12 residues long. Germline loops: CDR1 MGHDK, CDR2 SYGVNS. V was trimmed by 6 bases and J by 3 bases, leaving 9 bases between them. CDR3 residues: CASSEGLYEQYF. CDR3 nucleotides: TGTGCCAGCAGCGAAGGGCTCTACGAGCAGTACTTC.

The chain combines TRBV7-2 with TRBJ2-1; TRBD1 is a possible D gene (6 bases). CDR1 is SGHTA and CDR2 is FQGNSA in the germline V gene. The CDR3 spans 14 residues. V dropped 4 bases and J dropped 8 bases, with 15 bases sitting between them. The CDR3 spells CASSYTGFSDEQFF. The CDR3 bases are TGTGCCAGCAGCTATACAGGGTTCTCGGATGAGCAGTTCTTC.

Remarks on this clone: One end of the junction is discordant with germline, which a read error may explain. The V gene is TRBV28, the J gene TRBJ2-7, with 7 bases that match TRBD1. CDR3 size: 13 residues. Germline CDR1 reads MDHEN; CDR2 reads SYDVKM. In DNA, the CDR3 is TGTGCCAGCAGTCCGGGACAGAGCTACAAGCAGTACTTC. It encodes CASSPGQSYKQYF.

The gene calls are TRBV5-1 and TRBJ2-7; D call uncertain. V lost 4 bases and J lost 3, with 20 bases in between. The germline V gene encodes CDR1 SGHRS and CDR2 YFSETQ. The CDR3 length is 16 residues. The CDR3 loop reads CASSPSRVGVVYEQYF. CDR3 DNA sequence: TGCGCCAGCAGCCCTTCCCGAGTGGGCGTCGTCTACGAGCAGTACTTC.

The chain carries TRBV13 and TRBJ2-1, with D perhaps TRBD2 (6 bases). This CDR3 has 14 amino acids. CDR1 and CDR2 from the germline V gene are PRHDT and FYEKMQ (reference sequence). V lost 5 bases, J lost 3 bases, and 11 bases lay in between. For the CDR3, the DNA is TGTGCCAGCAGCGGGGCGGGGAGCTACAATGAGCAGTTCTTC. Encoded protein: CASSGAGSYNEQFF.

This clone was found once. V gene TRBV27 combines with J gene TRBJ2-7; D might be TRBD1 (5 bases). Germline CDR1 is MNHEY and CDR2 is SMNVEV (reference sequence). Trimming removed 6 bases from V and 3 bases from J, with 12 bases in between. The CDR3 has 13 residues. The DNA of the CDR3 is TGTGCCAGCAGCTACGCTAGGGGCTACGAGCAGTACTTC. It encodes CASSYARGYEQYF.

The chain has TRBV6-6 and TRBJ1-1, with 7 bases that match TRBD1. The trim removed 1 base at V and 6 bases at J, leaving 5 bases unmatched. The CDR3 covers 14 residues. Germline V CDR1 and CDR2: MNHNY, SVGAGI (reference sequence). In DNA form, the CDR3 reads TGTGCCAGCAGTTACTTGGGCAGGGGGGCTGAAGCTTTCTTT. Translation gives CASSYLGRGAEAFF.

The genes are TRBV11-2 and TRBJ1-2; TRBD1 aligns across 7 bases. V shed 1 base and J 2 bases; nucleotides not matched to a gene: 1. Per the germline V gene, CDR1 is SGHAT and CDR2 is FQNNGV. This CDR3 spans 14 amino acids. CDR3 DNA sequence: TGTGCCAGCAGCTTAGCGACAGGGAACTATGGCTACACCTTC. Encoded protein: CASSLATGNYGYTF. Using reference TRBV11-2 and TRBJ1-2 for the parts outside the CDR3, the full variable domain is EAGVAQSPRYKIIEKRQSVAFWCNPISGHATLYWYQQILGQGPKLLIQFQNNGVVDDSQLPKDRFSAERLKGVDSTLKIQPAKLEDSAVYLCASSLATGNYGYTFGSGTRLTVV.

The chain carries TRBV2 and TRBJ2-7, with D tentatively TRBD2 (5 bases). This CDR3 spans 13 amino acids. V lost 7 bases to trimming and J lost 2 bases, with 12 bases between them. Germline V gene data show CDR1 as SNHLY and CDR2 as FYNNEI. For the CDR3, the DNA is TGTGCCAGCAACGTCGAGCGGACCTACGAGCAGTACTTC. Translated, it gives CASNVERTYEQYF.

This clone was recorded once. This chain joins TRBV10-3 and TRBJ2-1; D may be TRBD1 (6 bases). CDR3 length: 17 residues. Trimming stripped 6 bases from V and 0 bases from J, with 18 bases between. CDR1 and CDR2 (germline): ENHRY, SYGVKD. The CDR3 loop reads CAISAMDSGYSYNEQFF. Written as DNA, the CDR3 is TGTGCCATCAGCGCCATGGACAGTGGGTACTCCTACAATGAGCAGTTCTTC.